The 21 T cell receptor beta chains below all came from one sample that was sequenced in a study of T cells in Graves' hyperthyroidism and ophthalmopathy. Amplification targeted TCR beta CDR3 regions from RNA transcripts. The TCR CDR3 first-round RT-PCR relied on the HTBI primer set. MiXCR, applied by TCRdb to the multiplex PCR reads, yields one record per CDR3 protein. The data hold hundreds of thousands of distinct CDR3 sequences, with about 24% observed a single time. The sample consisted of blood. The receptors were gathered from a woman between 40 and 55 years old with Graves' ophthalmopathy.

There are many counts of this clonotype. The chain joins TRBV6-5 to TRBJ2-5; 9 bases are shared with TRBD2. Germline V lookup: CDR1 MNHEY, CDR2 SVGAGI. CDR3 length: 13 residues. V lost 4 bases, J lost 4 bases, and 1 base stayed unmatched. CDR3 nucleotides: TGTGCCAGCAGTTTAGCGGGAGTAGAGACCCAGTACTTC. Its protein product is CASSLAGVETQYF.

This clonotype occurred many times. The V call is TRBV19, the J call TRBJ2-7; possibly TRBD1 or TRBD2 for D (5 bases each). Per the germline V gene, CDR1 is LNHDA and CDR2 is SQIVND (reference sequence). Trimming cost V 5 bases and J 2 bases, with 19 bases left between them. The CDR3 sequence is 16 residues long. The DNA for the CDR3 is TGTGCCAGTAGTCCGTACACCGGGACGGCACCCTACGAGCAGTACTTC. Residues: CASSPYTGTAPYEQYF.

The V call is TRBV12-3 or TRBV12-4, the J call TRBJ2-5; maybe TRBD1 (5 bases). This CDR3 comprises 14 residues. The V end was cut by 6 bases, the J end by 5 bases, with 16 bases between. The CDR3 reads CASSPRTTGETQYF. In DNA, the CDR3 is TGTGCCAGCAGCCCGAGGACAACCGGGGAGACCCAGTACTTC.

As regards this clonotype: It may be a read error: a sequence one base away is much more abundant. Lacking the conserved final phenylalanine or tryptophan, this CDR3 likely reflects a read error. The chain couples TRBV30 to TRBJ2-2; either TRBD1 or TRBD2 may supply D (5 bases each). CDR3 length: 16 residues. V lost 4 bases and J lost 0, with 15 bases in between. CDR1 is GTSNPN and CDR2 is SVGIG in the germline V gene (reference sequence). This chain's CDR3 is CAWTKWGSANTGELFL. Here the CDR3 DNA reads TGTGCCTGGACCAAATGGGGGTCCGCGAACACCGGGGAGCTGTTTCTT.

This chain connects TRBV2 to TRBJ1-2, with TRBD1 matching over 7 bases. The CDR3 consists of 14 residues. Germline assignment: CDR1 SNHLY and CDR2 FYNNEI. The J segment lost 4 bases and the V segment lost 5 bases, leaving 7 bases of the junction unmatched. Here the CDR3 DNA reads TGTGCCAGCAGTCCGTCCCGGGACAGCTATGGCTACACCTTC. Its translation is CASSPSRDSYGYTF.

This clonotype was picked up many times. Relative to the germline gene, one junction end is altered; a read error may explain this. V usage is TRBV5-1 and J usage is TRBJ1-5; D possibly corresponds to TRBD1 (5 bases). This CDR3 is 14 amino acids long. Germline CDR1 and CDR2: SGHRS and YFSETQ. The CDR3 region is CASRLGGEGSAQHF. The CDR3 DNA follows: TGCGCCAGCAGGTTGGGGGGAGAGGGGTCAGCCCAGCATTTT.

The chain uses TRBV7-8 and TRBJ1-2; tentatively, D is TRBD1 (6 bases). The CDR3 length is 15 residues. The germline gives CDR1 SGHVS, CDR2 FQNEAQ. V was pared by 6 bases and J by 6 bases, with 20 bases between. The CDR3 bases are TGTGCCAGCAGACCTAACACCGGGGGGCGAGATGGCTACACCTTC. Its translation: CASRPNTGGRDGYTF.

This clonotype was counted at least ten times. The V and J genes are TRBV24-1 and TRBJ1-1; no definite D call. CDR1 KGHDR and CDR2 SFDVKD come from the germline V gene. The CDR3 has 14 residues. With 2 bases removed from V and 0 bases from J, the gap between germline ends came to 6 bases. CDR3 coding DNA: TGTGCCACCAGTGATTCCACATTGAACACTGAAGCTTTCTTT. Its protein product is CATSDSTLNTEAFF.

The sample holds a few counts of this clonotype. The genes are TRBV3-1 and TRBJ2-2, with 9 bases identical to TRBD1. The germline gives CDR1 LGHDT, CDR2 YNNKEL (reference sequence). The CDR3 is 16 residues long. J lost 4 bases, V lost 4 bases, and 7 bases had no gene match. The chain's CDR3 is CASSPPRTGVTGELFF. The CDR3 DNA is TGTGCCAGCAGCCCGCCTAGGACAGGGGTCACCGGGGAGCTGTTTTTT.

In this sample, this clonotype turned up many times. This chain joins TRBV20-1 and TRBJ2-2; D might be TRBD1 or TRBD2, each matching 6 bases. The CDR3 loop spans 16 amino acids. Trimming took off 0 bases at V and 1 base at J, with 12 bases between the two ends. Germline CDR1 is DFQATT and CDR2 is SNEGSKA (reference sequence). The CDR3 reads CSARDPGGGNTGELFF. The CDR3, as DNA: TGCAGTGCTAGAGATCCCGGGGGCGGGAACACCGGGGAGCTGTTTTTT.

The chain links TRBV28 to TRBJ1-2; 9 nucleotides match TRBD1. CDR3 length: 15 residues. Trimming cost V 5 bases and J 5 bases; bases outside gene matches: 9. From germline, CDR1 is MDHEN and CDR2 SYDVKM. CDR3 nucleotides: TGTGCCAGCAGTAACGGACAGGGGTTTCGGTATGGCTACACCTTC. Translating it yields CASSNGQGFRYGYTF.

At least ten counts were recorded for this clonotype. The gene calls are TRBV7-3 and TRBJ2-7; D is unclear. The V gene lost 1 base and the J gene lost 4 bases, with 8 bases spanning the gap. The V gene's germline CDR1 is SGHTA and CDR2 FQGTGA. The CDR3 length is 13 residues. CDR3 coding DNA: TGTGCCAGCAGCTTAAATATCGGTTACGAGCAGTACTTC. Encoded protein: CASSLNIGYEQYF.

This clonotype was counted ten times or more. The chain is built from TRBV28 and TRBJ2-6; TRBD1 matches at 7 bases. The length of the CDR3 is 19 residues. Germline lookup yields CDR1 MDHEN and CDR2 SYDVKM. After removal of 6 bases from V and 0 bases from J, the junction contained 14 bases not matched to a gene. CDR3 loop: CASRVRDSFLSSGANVLTF. The CDR3 DNA reads as TGTGCCAGCAGGGTCCGGGACAGTTTCTTGAGCTCTGGGGCCAACGTCCTGACTTTC.

This clonotype was detected ten times or more. This chain uses TRBV5-1 with TRBJ2-2; 8 bases are shared with TRBD2. The V gene's germline CDR1 is SGHRS and CDR2 YFSETQ. There are 18 residues in the CDR3. Trimming cost V 0 bases and J 0 bases; bases outside gene matches: 7. The CDR3 protein is CASSLGLIAGSNTGELFF. CDR3 nucleotide sequence: TGCGCCAGCAGCTTGGGGCTAATAGCGGGATCGAACACCGGGGAGCTGTTTTTT.

The chain joins TRBV7-2 to TRBJ2-7, with 7 bases aligning to TRBD1. V shed 5 bases and J 7 bases; nucleotides not matched to a gene: 14. Per germline, CDR1 SGHTA and CDR2 FQGNSA. This CDR3 comprises 15 residues. The CDR3 coding sequence is TGTGCCAGCAGCACTACCGGGACAGCGGTCGGGGAGCAGTACTTC. It codes for CASSTTGTAVGEQYF.

In this sample, this clonotype turned up many times. The chain joins TRBV19 to TRBJ2-7; TRBD1 aligns across 10 bases. Germline CDR1 and CDR2: LNHDA and SQIVND (reference sequence). Germline trimming cut 3 bases from V and 2 bases from J; bases unmatched to any gene: 1. This CDR3 spans 14 amino acids. The CDR3 region has the DNA TGTGCCAGTAGTATCGGGACAGGGGCCTACGAGCAGTACTTC. The encoded protein is CASSIGTGAYEQYF. The full variable domain, rest sourced from reference TRBV19 and TRBJ2-7, is DGGITQSPKYLFRKEGQNVTLSCEQNLNHDAMYWYRQDPGQGLRLIYYSQIVNDFQKGDIAEGYSVSREKKESFPLTVTSAQKNPTAFYLCASSIGTGAYEQYFGPGTRLTVT.

This clonotype was counted ten times or more. The chain couples TRBV7-9 to TRBJ2-7, with D uncertain. Germline lookup yields CDR1 SEHNR and CDR2 FQNEAQ (reference sequence). The CDR3 totals 16 residues. V lost 3 bases to trimming and J lost 7 bases, with 22 bases between them. CDR3 sequence reads: CASSFGVGAGPGEQYF. CDR3 bases: TGTGCCAGCAGCTTCGGCGTCGGTGCTGGCCCCGGGGAGCAGTACTTC.

CDR3 residues: CASRTGAQFSTEAFF. DNA of the CDR3: TGTGCCAGCCGAACAGGGGCTCAGTTCAGTACTGAAGCTTTCTTT. The gene calls are TRBV19 and TRBJ1-1, with 7 bases aligning to TRBD1. CDR1 LNHDA and CDR2 SQIVND come from the germline V gene (reference sequence). Unmatched junction bases numbered 15, after V lost 9 bases and J lost 5 bases. CDR3 length: 15 residues.

This clonotype was recorded at least ten times. V gene TRBV14 combines with J gene TRBJ2-7; 7 positions match TRBD1. The CDR3 contains 14 residues. Germline trimming cut 1 base from V and 7 bases from J; bases unmatched to any gene: 7. The germline CDR1 and CDR2 sequences are SGHDN and FVKESK. This CDR3 is CASSQGQGPLEQYF. The CDR3 bases are TGTGCCAGCAGCCAAGGACAGGGCCCCTTGGAGCAGTACTTC.

This clonotype was observed at least ten times. The chain combines TRBV2 with TRBJ1-1; tentatively, D is TRBD1 (6 bases). The CDR3 consists of 14 residues. Trimming pared 6 bases from V and 3 bases from J, leaving 14 bases between. The germline CDR1 and CDR2 sequences are SNHLY and FYNNEI. Here the CDR3 reads CASSPTDRYTEAFF. The CDR3 DNA sequence: TGTGCCAGCAGCCCTACGGACAGATACACTGAAGCTTTCTTT.

In this sample, this clonotype turned up many times. J is TRBJ2-7 and V is TRBV28; D ambiguous. CDR3 size: 16 residues. Germline V gives CDR1 MDHEN, CDR2 SYDVKM. V was trimmed by 3 bases and J by 0 bases, leaving 15 bases between them. The CDR3, as DNA: TGTGCCAGCAGTTTCAGTGAATGGAGTAACTCCTACGAGCAGTACTTC. This translates into CASSFSEWSNSYEQYF.